The rows below give T cell receptor beta chains drawn from one sample of a study of blood T cell repertoires in COVID-19. Sequenced by immunoSEQ multiplex PCR; TCRdb stores in-frame clones only, minus some. The sample has about 190,000 clones; about 88% are singletons. Input material: PBMCs or T cells enriched from blood (not recorded which). These receptors all stem from a woman under 40 who had recovered from COVID-19. Both conserved end residues are part of each CDR3. A D gene is named only where the DNA matches it firmly. Expanded clones are given a class, and other clones once, few, many or no size at all.

V	D	J	size	DNA	CDR3
TRBV5-1	TRBD1	TRBJ2-5	NA	TGCGCCAGCAGCTTGGCATTAGGGACAGGGGGAGAGACCCAGTACTTC	CASSLALGTGGETQYF
TRBV19	NA	TRBJ1-1	NA	TGTGCCAGTAGTATAGAACGGGGAGTGGTGGACACTGAAGCTTTCTTT	CASSIERGVVDTEAFF
TRBV20-1	TRBD1	TRBJ1-1	NA	TGCAGTGCTAGTCGGACAGGTGGAATTCCTGAAGCTTTCTTT	CSASRTGGIPEAFF
TRBV19	TRBD2	TRBJ2-1	NA	TGTGCCAGTAGGCCTACTAGCGGGGGGGCCTTGGAGCAGTTCTTC	CASRPTSGGALEQFF
TRBV10-3	NA	TRBJ2-3	NA	TGTGCCATCAGTGAAGAGAACAGTGATACGCAGTATTTT	CAISEENSDTQYF
TRBV10-2	TRBD2	TRBJ2-3	NA	TGCGCCAGCAGTGAGGTGCTAGCGGGGGGGCCGGGAGATACGCAGTATTTT	CASSEVLAGGPGDTQYF
TRBV3-1/TRBV3-2	NA	TRBJ1-1	NA	TGTGCCAGCAGCTACAGGGTCACTGAAGCTTTCTTT	CASSYRVTEAFF
TRBV13	NA	TRBJ1-3	NA	TGTGCCAGCAGCTTAGGAAGGGGCTCTGGAAACACCATATATTTT	CASSLGRGSGNTIYF
TRBV28	NA	TRBJ2-3	once	TGTGCCAGCAGTTTATCAGGGAAAGGGGATACGCAGTATTTT	CASSLSGKGDTQYF
TRBV30	TRBD1	TRBJ1-5	NA	TGTGCCTGGGCCGGGACAGGGGTAAATCAGCCCCAGCATTTT	CAWAGTGVNQPQHF
TRBV19	TRBD1	TRBJ1-1	few	TGTGCCAGTAGTACCCGGACAGGGGGCACTGAAGCTTTCTTT	CASSTRTGGTEAFF
TRBV25-1	TRBD2	TRBJ2-7	NA	TGTGCCAGCAGTATAGGAGCTAGCGGGGGCGAGCAGTACTTC	CASSIGASGGEQYF
TRBV7-9	TRBD1	TRBJ1-4	NA	TGTGCCAGCAGCTTGGGTCAGGGGGGCGCCGCAACTAATGAAAAACTGTTTTTT	CASSLGQGGAATNEKLFF
TRBV5-1	NA	TRBJ1-6	NA	TGCGCCAGCAGCTTGGCATATGCAGGGGCGGGTTCACCCCTCCACTTT	CASSLAYAGAGSPLHF
TRBV16	NA	TRBJ1-2	NA	TGTGCCAGCAGCCAATCCGGAGGAGCCTCTCTATCCACCTTC	CASSQSGGASLSTF
TRBV7-3	TRBD1	TRBJ2-7	NA	TGTGCCAGCAGCCTGACGGGACAGGGGACCTACGAGCAGTACTTC	CASSLTGQGTYEQYF
TRBV28	TRBD2	TRBJ2-1	NA	TGTGCCAGCAGTCTTATCCCCGGGACTAGCGGGGGTTCCTACAATGAGCAGTTCTTC	CASSLIPGTSGGSYNEQFF
TRBV15	NA	TRBJ1-2	NA	TGTGCCACCAGCAGAGACGGGGGGCGACTGAAACAGTTATTAAACTATGGCTACACCTTC	CATSRDGGRLKQLLNYGYTF
TRBV6-5	NA	TRBJ2-1	NA	TGTGCCAGCAGTTTGGCCGGGACAACGAGAGTGAATGAGCAGTTCTTC	CASSLAGTTRVNEQFF
TRBV14	TRBD1	TRBJ2-7	NA	TGTGCCAGCAGCCCCAACCAGTTGAGACAGGGTCCCTACGAGCAGTACTTC	CASSPNQLRQGPYEQYF
TRBV6-5	NA	TRBJ1-6	NA	TGTGCCAGCAGTCCAATCAGGGGCCGTAATTCACCCCTCCACTTT	CASSPIRGRNSPLHF
TRBV10-3	TRBD1	TRBJ1-1	NA	TGTGCCATCAGGGGGACAGGCGCGAACACTGAAGCTTTCTTT	CAIRGTGANTEAFF
TRBV9	TRBD2	TRBJ2-2	NA	TGTGCCAGCAGCGGACTGGCGGGAGGTGGGACCGGGGAGCTGTTTTTT	CASSGLAGGGTGELFF
TRBV11-2	TRBD1	TRBJ2-2	NA	TGTGCCAGCAGCCGGGACAGGGTGAACACCGGGGAGCTGTTTTTT	CASSRDRVNTGELFF
TRBV7-2	NA	TRBJ1-1	once	TGTGCCAGCAGCTCCCCGAAACTGCAGAACACTGAAGCTTTCTTT	CASSSPKLQNTEAFF
TRBV6-5	TRBD1	TRBJ1-6	NA	TGTGCCAGCAAAAACCCGCTGTCGGGACAGACACCCCTCCACTTT	CASKNPLSGQTPLHF
TRBV11-1	TRBD1	TRBJ2-2	NA	TGTGCCAGCAGTCGGGGGACAGGGCGGGCCGGGGAGCTGTTTTTT	CASSRGTGRAGELFF
TRBV7-2	TRBD1	TRBJ1-2	NA	TGTGCCAGCAGCGGTTTAACAGGGGACTATGGCTACACCTTC	CASSGLTGDYGYTF
TRBV6-5	TRBD1	TRBJ1-1	few	TGTGCCACCGGGACAGGGTCGAACACTGAAGCTTTCTTT	CATGTGSNTEAFF
TRBV7-8	TRBD2	TRBJ2-5	once	TGTGCCAGCAGCTTAGGGCCTAGCGGACAAGAGACCCAGTACTTC	CASSLGPSGQETQYF
TRBV28	TRBD2	TRBJ2-1	NA	TGTGCCAGCAGTAACGGGGGGACTTACAATGAGCAGTTCTTC	CASSNGGTYNEQFF
TRBV28	TRBD1	TRBJ2-7	NA	TGTGCCACACAGGGGTACGAGCAGTACTTC	CATQGYEQYF
TRBV6-5	TRBD1	TRBJ1-1	NA	TGTGCCAGCAGATTCAGGGGGCTCTCGTCTGAAGCTTTCTTT	CASRFRGLSSEAFF
TRBV2	TRBD1	TRBJ1-6	NA	TGTGCCAGCATCCTGGGACAGGGTTGGTCACCCCTCCACTTT	CASILGQGWSPLHF
TRBV12-3/TRBV12-4	NA	TRBJ1-2	NA	TGTGCCAGCAGCCTCGGCGGAGGAGGCCACACCTTC	CASSLGGGGHTF
TRBV18	NA	TRBJ1-6	NA	TGTGCCAGCTCACAAGGCCAGGGCCGTTATAATTCACCCCTCCACTTT	CASSQGQGRYNSPLHF
TRBV3-1/TRBV3-2	TRBD1	TRBJ1-6	NA	TGTGCCAGCAGCCCCCGGGACAGGGGGAATTCACCCCTCCACTTT	CASSPRDRGNSPLHF
TRBV3-1/TRBV3-2	NA	TRBJ2-5	NA	TGTGCCAGCAGCCGACCTCCGGGGGAGACCCAGTACTTC	CASSRPPGETQYF
TRBV5-5	TRBD1	TRBJ2-1	NA	TGTGCCAGCAGCTCTCTCCCCCGGGACAGGGGGGCTTACAATGAGCAGTTCTTC	CASSSLPRDRGAYNEQFF
TRBV28	TRBD2	TRBJ2-1	once	TGTGCCAGCAGTTTATATAGCGGGAAAGTCTACAATGAGCAGTTCTTC	CASSLYSGKVYNEQFF
TRBV28	TRBD1	TRBJ1-2	few	TGTGCCAGCAGCCCCAGGGGGCTAGGGGGCTACACCTTC	CASSPRGLGGYTF
TRBV5-1	NA	TRBJ1-2	NA	TGCGCCAGCAGACCGACAGATGCTTATGGCTACACCTTC	CASRPTDAYGYTF
TRBV7-9	TRBD1	TRBJ1-2	NA	TGTGCCAGCAGCTTAGCAGGACAGGGGAACTATGGCTACACCTTC	CASSLAGQGNYGYTF
TRBV28	NA	TRBJ1-2	NA	TGTGCCAGCACCCCCCTAGGCCGATATGGCTACACCTTC	CASTPLGRYGYTF
TRBV5-1	NA	TRBJ2-1	few	TGCGCCAGCAGCTTGGGACATCGGGACACTAGCTCCTACAATGAGCAGTTCTTC	CASSLGHRDTSSYNEQFF
TRBV19	TRBD1	TRBJ2-7	NA	TGTGCCAGTTCTGCCGGGACAGGGGGCTACGAGCAGTACTTC	CASSAGTGGYEQYF
TRBV12-3/TRBV12-4	NA	TRBJ1-2	NA	TGTGCCAGCAGCCTTAGGGCGGGGGGTGGCTACACCTTC	CASSLRAGGGYTF
TRBV28	NA	TRBJ1-5	NA	TGTGCCAGCAGTACGACAGCTGGGGAGGATCAGCCCCAGCATTTT	CASSTTAGEDQPQHF
TRBV27	TRBD1	TRBJ1-4	NA	TGTGCCAGCAGTTTCAGGGGGCTTAATGAAAAACTGTTTTTT	CASSFRGLNEKLFF
TRBV28	NA	TRBJ2-7	NA	TGTGCCAGCAGTTTATGGGACAACCCCTACGAGCAGTACTTC	CASSLWDNPYEQYF
TRBV5-4	NA	TRBJ2-5	NA	TGTGCCAGCAGCTCCCGGACAGTTCAAGAGACCCAGTACTTC	CASSSRTVQETQYF
TRBV24-1	NA	TRBJ1-2	NA	TGTGCCACCAGTGATTTGGAGTGCGTGTACAGGGCCTATGGCTACACCTTC	CATSDLECVYRAYGYTF
TRBV10-1	TRBD2	TRBJ2-4	NA	TGCGCCAGCAGTGCGGGGGGTCCGGGAGACATTCAGTACTTC	CASSAGGPGDIQYF
TRBV7-2	TRBD2	TRBJ2-2	NA	TGTGCCAGCAGGGCGGGGGGCGTCACCGGGGAGCTGTTTTTT	CASRAGGVTGELFF
TRBV24-1	NA	TRBJ2-2	NA	TGTGCCACCAGTGAGATCGGCCAGGGAATCACCGGGGAGCTGTTTTTT	CATSEIGQGITGELFF